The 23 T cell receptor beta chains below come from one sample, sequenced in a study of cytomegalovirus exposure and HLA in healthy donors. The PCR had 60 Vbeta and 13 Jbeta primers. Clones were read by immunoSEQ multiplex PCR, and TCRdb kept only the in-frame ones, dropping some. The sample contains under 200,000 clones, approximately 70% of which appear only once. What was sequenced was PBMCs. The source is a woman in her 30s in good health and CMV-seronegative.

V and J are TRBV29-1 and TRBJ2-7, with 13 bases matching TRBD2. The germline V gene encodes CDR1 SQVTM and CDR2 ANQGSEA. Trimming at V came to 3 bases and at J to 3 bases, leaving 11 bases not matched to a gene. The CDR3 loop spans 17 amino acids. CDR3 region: CSVETLRTSGRVYEQYF. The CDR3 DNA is TGCAGCGTTGAGACCCTCAGGACTAGCGGGAGAGTCTACGAGCAGTACTTC.

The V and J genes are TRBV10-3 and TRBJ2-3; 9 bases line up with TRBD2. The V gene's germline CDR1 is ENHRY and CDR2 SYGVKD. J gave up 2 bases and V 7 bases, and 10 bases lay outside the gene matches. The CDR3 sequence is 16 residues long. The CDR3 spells CAIKGSSGASTDTQYF. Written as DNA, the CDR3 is TGTGCCATCAAGGGTTCTAGCGGGGCTTCCACAGATACGCAGTATTTT.

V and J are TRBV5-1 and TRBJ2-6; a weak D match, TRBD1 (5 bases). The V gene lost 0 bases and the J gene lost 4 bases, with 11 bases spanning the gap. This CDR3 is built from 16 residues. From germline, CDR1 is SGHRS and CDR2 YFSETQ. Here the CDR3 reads CASSLVSGPGANVLTF. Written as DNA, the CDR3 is TGCGCCAGCAGCTTGGTGTCAGGGCCGGGGGCCAACGTCCTGACTTTC.

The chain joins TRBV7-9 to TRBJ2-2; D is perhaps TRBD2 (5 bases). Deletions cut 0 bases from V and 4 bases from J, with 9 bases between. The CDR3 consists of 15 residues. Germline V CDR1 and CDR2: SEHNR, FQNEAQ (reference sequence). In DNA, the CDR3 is TGTGCCAGCAGCTTAGCGACGGCGGGCACCGGGGAGCTGTTTTTT. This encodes CASSLATAGTGELFF.

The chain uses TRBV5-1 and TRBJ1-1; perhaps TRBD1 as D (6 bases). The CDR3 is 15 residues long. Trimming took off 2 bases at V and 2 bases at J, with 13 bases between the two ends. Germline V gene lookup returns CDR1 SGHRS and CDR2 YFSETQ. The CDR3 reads CASSLTGPGNTEAFF. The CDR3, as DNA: TGCGCCAGCAGCTTAACAGGGCCGGGAAACACTGAAGCTTTCTTT.

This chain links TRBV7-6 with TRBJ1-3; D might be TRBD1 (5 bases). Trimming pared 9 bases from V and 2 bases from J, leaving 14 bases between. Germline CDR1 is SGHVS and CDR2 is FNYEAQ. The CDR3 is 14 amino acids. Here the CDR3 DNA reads TGTGCCAGTAAGGCAGGGCCCGCTGGAAACACCATATATTTT. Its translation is CASKAGPAGNTIYF. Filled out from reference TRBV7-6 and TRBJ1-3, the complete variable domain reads GAGVSQSPRYKVTKRGQDVALRCDPISGHVSLYWYRQALGQGPEFLTYFNYEAQQDKSGLPNDRFSAERPEGSISTLTIQRTEQRDSAMYRCASKAGPAGNTIYFGEGSWLTVV.

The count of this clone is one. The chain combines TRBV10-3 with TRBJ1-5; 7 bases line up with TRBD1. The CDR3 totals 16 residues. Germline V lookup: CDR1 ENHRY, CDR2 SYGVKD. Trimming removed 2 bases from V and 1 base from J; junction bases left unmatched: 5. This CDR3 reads CAISETGQASNQPQHF. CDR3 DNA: TGTGCCATCAGTGAGACCGGACAGGCCAGCAATCAGCCCCAGCATTTT.

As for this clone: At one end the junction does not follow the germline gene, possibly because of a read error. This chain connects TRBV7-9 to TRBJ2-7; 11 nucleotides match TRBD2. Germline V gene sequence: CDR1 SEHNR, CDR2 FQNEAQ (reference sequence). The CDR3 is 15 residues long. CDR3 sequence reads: CSSSLAGGSGYEQYF. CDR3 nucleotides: TGTTCCAGCAGCTTAGCGGGAGGGAGTGGTTACGAGCAGTACTTC.

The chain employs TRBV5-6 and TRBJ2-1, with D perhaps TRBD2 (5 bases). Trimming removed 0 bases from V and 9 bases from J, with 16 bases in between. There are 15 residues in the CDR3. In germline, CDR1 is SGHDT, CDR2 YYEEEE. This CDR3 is CASSLEWPSGSEQFF. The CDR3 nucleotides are TGTGCCAGCAGCTTGGAGTGGCCTTCGGGAAGTGAGCAGTTCTTC.

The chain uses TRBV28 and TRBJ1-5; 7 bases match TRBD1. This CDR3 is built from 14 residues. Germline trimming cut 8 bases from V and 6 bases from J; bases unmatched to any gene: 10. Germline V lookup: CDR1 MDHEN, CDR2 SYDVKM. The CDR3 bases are TGTGCCAGCCAAAACAGGGGTGGCGCTCAGCCCCAGCATTTT. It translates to CASQNRGGAQPQHF.

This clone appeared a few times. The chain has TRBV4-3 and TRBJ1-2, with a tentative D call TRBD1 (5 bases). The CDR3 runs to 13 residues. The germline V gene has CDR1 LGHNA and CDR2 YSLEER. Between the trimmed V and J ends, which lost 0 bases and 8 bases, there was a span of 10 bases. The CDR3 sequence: CASSQEGGLGYTF. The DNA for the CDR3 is TGCGCCAGCAGCCAAGAGGGGGGTCTGGGCTACACCTTC.

CDR3 sequence reads: CASSPNRLAGGLNIQYF. CDR3 coding DNA: TGTGCCAGCAGTCCGAACCGACTAGCGGGAGGATTGAACATTCAGTACTTC. V and J are TRBV28 and TRBJ2-4; 13 bases map to TRBD2. Germline CDR1 and CDR2: MDHEN and SYDVKM. The CDR3 length is 17 residues. Germline trimming cut 5 bases from V and 7 bases from J; bases unmatched to any gene: 11.

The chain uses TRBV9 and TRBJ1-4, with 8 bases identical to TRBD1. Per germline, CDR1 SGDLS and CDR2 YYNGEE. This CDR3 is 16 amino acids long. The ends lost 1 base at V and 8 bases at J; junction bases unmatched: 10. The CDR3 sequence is CASSVRPGQGAEKLFF. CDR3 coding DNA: TGTGCCAGCAGCGTACGGCCCGGACAGGGTGCCGAAAAACTGTTTTTT.

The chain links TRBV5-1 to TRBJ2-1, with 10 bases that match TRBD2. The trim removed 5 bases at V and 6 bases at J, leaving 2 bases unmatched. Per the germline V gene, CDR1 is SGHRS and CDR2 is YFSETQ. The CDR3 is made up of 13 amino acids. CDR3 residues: CASRLAGSNEQFF. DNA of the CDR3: TGCGCCAGCAGACTAGCGGGATCCAATGAGCAGTTCTTC.

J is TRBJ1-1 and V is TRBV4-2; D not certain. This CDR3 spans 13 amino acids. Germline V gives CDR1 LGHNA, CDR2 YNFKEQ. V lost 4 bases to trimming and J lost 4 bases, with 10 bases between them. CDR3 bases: TGTGCCAGCAGCCGAGATCTCGGCACTGAAGCTTTCTTT. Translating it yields CASSRDLGTEAFF.

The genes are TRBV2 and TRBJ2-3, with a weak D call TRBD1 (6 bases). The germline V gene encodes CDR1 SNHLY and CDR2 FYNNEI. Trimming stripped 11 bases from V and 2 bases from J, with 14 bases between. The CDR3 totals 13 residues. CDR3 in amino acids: CAATGHTTDTQYF. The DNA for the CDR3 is TGTGCCGCAACGGGACATACCACAGATACGCAGTATTTT.

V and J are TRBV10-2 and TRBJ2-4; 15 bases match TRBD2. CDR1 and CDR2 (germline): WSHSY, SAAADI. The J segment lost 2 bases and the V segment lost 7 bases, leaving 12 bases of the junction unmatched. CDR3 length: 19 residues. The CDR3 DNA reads TGCGCCAGCATCCCAGGGACTAGCGGGGGGCCCCTGACCAAAAACATTCAGTACTTC. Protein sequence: CASIPGTSGGPLTKNIQYF.

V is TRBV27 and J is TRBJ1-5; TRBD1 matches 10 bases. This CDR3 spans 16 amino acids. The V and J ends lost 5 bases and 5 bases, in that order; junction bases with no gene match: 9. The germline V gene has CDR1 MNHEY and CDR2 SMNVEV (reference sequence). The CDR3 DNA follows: TGTGCCAGCAGTCTCAGACAGGGGGCGCGGGATCAGCCCCAGCATTTT. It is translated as CASSLRQGARDQPQHF.

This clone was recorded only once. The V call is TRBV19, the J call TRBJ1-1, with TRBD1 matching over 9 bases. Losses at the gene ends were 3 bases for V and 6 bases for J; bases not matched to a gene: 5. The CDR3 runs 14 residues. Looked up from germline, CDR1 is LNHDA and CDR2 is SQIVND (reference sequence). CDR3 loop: CASSIRDRGAEAFF. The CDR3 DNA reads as TGTGCCAGTAGTATCCGAGACAGGGGGGCTGAAGCTTTCTTT.

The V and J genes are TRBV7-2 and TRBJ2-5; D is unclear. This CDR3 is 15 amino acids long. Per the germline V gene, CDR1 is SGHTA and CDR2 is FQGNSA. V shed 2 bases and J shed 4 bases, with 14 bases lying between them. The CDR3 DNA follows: TGTGCCAGCAGCTTAAGCTGGAGATCGATAGAGACCCAGTACTTC. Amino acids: CASSLSWRSIETQYF.

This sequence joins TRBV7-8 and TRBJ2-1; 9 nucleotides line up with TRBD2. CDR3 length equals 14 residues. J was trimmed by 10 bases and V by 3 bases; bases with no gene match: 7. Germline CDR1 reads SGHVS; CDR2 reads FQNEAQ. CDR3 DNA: TGTGCCAGCAGCTTTCGCGGGGGGGCCGTGGAGCAGTTCTTC. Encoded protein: CASSFRGGAVEQFF. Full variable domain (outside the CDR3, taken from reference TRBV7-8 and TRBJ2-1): GAGVSQSPRYKVAKRGQDVALRCDPISGHVSLFWYQQALGQGPEFLTYFQNEAQLDKSGLPSDRFFAERPEGSVSTLKIQRTQQEDSAVYLCASSFRGGAVEQFFGPGTRLTVL.

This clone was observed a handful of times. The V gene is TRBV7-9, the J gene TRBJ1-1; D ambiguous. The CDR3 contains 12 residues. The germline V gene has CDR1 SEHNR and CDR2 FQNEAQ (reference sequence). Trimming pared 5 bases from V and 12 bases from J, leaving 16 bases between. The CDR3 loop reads CASSVSSGMTFF. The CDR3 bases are TGTGCCAGCAGCGTCTCGTCGGGGATGACTTTCTTT.

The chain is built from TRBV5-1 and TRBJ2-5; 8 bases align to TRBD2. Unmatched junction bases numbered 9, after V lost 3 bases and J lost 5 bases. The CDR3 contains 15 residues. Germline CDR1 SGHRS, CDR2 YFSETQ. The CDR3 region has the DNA TGCGCCAGCAGCTCGGAAGGGACTAGTCCGGAGACCCAGTACTTC. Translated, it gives CASSSEGTSPETQYF.